These 8 T cell receptor beta chains were all obtained from the same sample, sequenced in a study of shared clonotypes between healthy human individuals. Clones were read by immunoSEQ multiplex PCR, and TCRdb kept only the in-frame ones, dropping some. The table has under 2,500,000 clones, almost 96% seen once; the top ten hold more than 0.1%. The sequenced sample consisted of naive CD4+ T cells sorted from blood. The sample's subset: CD45RA+ positively selected. These receptors were obtained from a man between 18 and 35 years old in good health.

Concerning this clone: At the DNA level, this CDR3 is encoded by other sequences in the same sample as well. The chain recombines TRBV11-3 with TRBJ2-5; no definite D call. Germline lookup yields CDR1 SGHNT and CDR2 YENEEA. Trimming removed 5 bases at V and 2 bases at J, with 9 bases between. The CDR3 totals 13 residues. The CDR3 protein is CASSRGLQETQYF. The CDR3 nucleotides read TGTGCCAGCAGCCGAGGCCTGCAAGAGACCCAGTACTTC.

This chain connects TRBV9 to TRBJ1-2; D unclear. The length of the CDR3 is 17 residues. Trimming pared 4 bases from V and 1 base from J, leaving 20 bases between. Germline loops: CDR1 SGDLS, CDR2 YYNGEE. The CDR3 sequence is CASSPEGVGANNYGYTF. In nucleotides, the CDR3 is TGTGCCAGCAGCCCAGAAGGAGTCGGAGCAAATAACTATGGCTACACCTTC.

A word on this clone: Other DNA sequences within the sample encode an identical CDR3. CDR3 DNA sequence: TGCGCCAGCAGCTTCGGGGCAAGCTACGAGCAGTACTTC. This sequence encodes CASSFGASYEQYF. The genes are TRBV5-1 and TRBJ2-7; tentatively, D is TRBD1 or TRBD2 (5 bases each). V was trimmed by 2 bases and J by 3 bases, leaving 9 bases between them. The CDR3 is made up of 13 amino acids. Per germline, CDR1 SGHRS and CDR2 YFSETQ.

As for this clone: The same CDR3 also results from other DNA sequences found in this sample. The gene calls are TRBV9 and TRBJ1-4; no definite D call. Trimming took 2 bases from V and 0 from J, leaving 11 bases between them. There are 16 residues in the CDR3. CDR1 and CDR2 from the germline V gene are SGDLS and YYNGEE. CDR3 sequence reads: CASSVGRGATNEKLFF. For the CDR3, the DNA is TGTGCCAGCAGCGTCGGCCGGGGAGCAACTAATGAAAAACTGTTTTTT.

The table lists this clone with a few counts. The CDR3 here is CASWLPNTEAFF. The CDR3 DNA sequence: TGTGCCAGTTGGCTTCCGAACACTGAAGCTTTCTTT. J is TRBJ1-1 and V is TRBV28; D remains ambiguous. The CDR3 totals 12 residues. Germline CDR1 MDHEN, CDR2 SYDVKM. Trimming left V 9 bases short and J 1 base short, with 9 bases between.

The rearrangement uses TRBV5-6 and TRBJ1-5, with 9 positions matching TRBD1. V was pared by 5 bases and J by 4 bases, with 4 bases of the junction left unmatched. The germline V gene has CDR1 SGHDT and CDR2 YYEEEE. The CDR3 contains 14 residues. CDR3 sequence reads: CASRKGTGNQPQHF. The CDR3 DNA is TGTGCCAGCAGAAAAGGGACAGGGAATCAGCCCCAGCATTTT.

J is TRBJ2-7 and V is TRBV4-1; the D gene is possibly TRBD2 (5 bases). The CDR3 is 14 residues long. Trimming stripped 4 bases from V and 4 bases from J, with 14 bases between. In germline, CDR1 is MGHRA, CDR2 YSYEKL. CDR3 region: CASSRSDSGYEQYF. CDR3 DNA: TGCGCCAGCAGCCGGAGTGATTCGGGATACGAGCAGTACTTC.

The chain carries TRBV9 and TRBJ2-3; D possibly matches TRBD1 or TRBD2 (5 bases each). From germline, CDR1 is SGDLS and CDR2 YYNGEE. V lost 5 bases to trimming and J lost 7 bases, with 20 bases between them. The CDR3 covers 15 residues. CDR3 nucleotides: TGTGCCAGCAGTGACAACTTGGGACCCACCTATACGCAGTATTTT. It encodes CASSDNLGPTYTQYF.